This T cell receptor beta chain was captured in a study of blood T cell repertoires in COVID-19. Study-wide context: Collection of acute and convalescent COVID-19 samples took place in the United States, Italy and Spain.

Produced via immunoSEQ multiplex PCR; TCRdb's table is partial and in-frame only. The sample contains roughly 81,000 clones, approximately 85% of which appear only once. Germline V CDR1 and CDR2: MDHEN, SYDVKM. Trimming removed 7 bases from V and 3 bases from J; junction bases left unmatched: 6. This CDR3 comprises 14 residues. The sequence was obtained from a woman of 80 years or more with COVID-19, enrolled during active disease. V is TRBV28 and J is TRBJ2-7, with 10 bases fitting TRBD2. The sample taken for sequencing was peripheral blood. As DNA, the CDR3 is TGTGCCAGCACTACTAGCGGGATTGACTACGAGCAGTACTTC. Translated, it gives CASTTSGIDYEQYF.